This record looks at one T cell receptor beta chain sequence and its context. The CDR3 runs to 15 residues. Germline V gives CDR1 SGHTA, CDR2 FQGTGA. V trimming: 4 bases; J trimming: 6 bases; junction bases outside the gene matches: 6. The data are from a study of blood T cell repertoires in COVID-19. Across the whole study: Acute and convalescent COVID-19 samples came from the United States, Italy and Spain. In each case, the material was cDNA or gDNA derived from T cells, B-cell-depleted T cells, or PBMCs.

Authors' processing steps: Researchers report that nucleated cell counts were estimated from reference gene primer amplification. Sequenced by immunoSEQ multiplex PCR; TCRdb stores in-frame clones only, minus some. D and trimming come from the DNA, and the V and J calls and clone size come from that table. The repertoire holds approximately 210,000 clones, with 84% as singletons. The receptor was isolated from a man aged 25 to 40 with active or convalescent COVID-19. V is TRBV7-3 and J is TRBJ2-1, with 10 bases that match TRBD2. Sequencing input: peripheral blood. CDR3 nucleotides: TGTGCCAGCAGCTCCGGGACTAGCGTTTCCAATGAGCAGTTCTTC. It translates to CASSSGTSVSNEQFF.